The T cell receptor beta chain described here comes from a study of control samples from healthy donors and cancer patients. V was shortened by 2 bases and J by 1 base, with 8 bases between the two germline ends. CDR3 length equals 14 residues. The germline gives CDR1 SGHVS, CDR2 FQNEAQ. Sequenced by immunoSEQ multiplex PCR; TCRdb stores in-frame clones only, minus some. The repertoire consists of 150,000 to 200,000 clones, with roughly 89% occurring once and the leading ten covering around 12%. The rearrangement joins TRBV7-8 to TRBJ1-1; unclear D gene. The clonotype was recovered from a man under 40 in good health. Specimen: blood. CDR3 protein: CASSLPMENTEAFF. Written as DNA, the CDR3 is TGTGCCAGCAGCTTACCAATGGAGAACACTGAAGCTTTCTTT. The variable domain in full, completed from reference TRBV7-8 and TRBJ1-1, reads GAGVSQSPRYKVAKRGQDVALRCDPISGHVSLFWYQQALGQGPEFLTYFQNEAQLDKSGLPSDRFFAERPEGSVSTLKIQRTQQEDSAVYLCASSLPMENTEAFFGQGTRLTVV.